Following are 15 T cell receptor beta chains from one sample sequenced in a study of control samples from healthy donors and cancer patients. Measured with immunoSEQ multiplex PCR; TCRdb has only the in-frame clones, and not every one. The sample carries under 450,000 clones, 80% to 95% recorded once. What was sequenced was PBMCs. All receptors come from a man in his forties with head and neck cancer.

V and J are TRBV14 and TRBJ2-1; D is perhaps TRBD1 (5 bases). Trimming pared 1 base from V and 0 bases from J, leaving 13 bases between. There are 17 residues in the CDR3. Germline CDR1 and CDR2: SGHDN and FVKESK. CDR3 protein: CASSQAGHRISYNEQFF. For the CDR3, the DNA is TGTGCCAGCAGCCAAGCAGGACACAGAATCTCCTACAATGAGCAGTTCTTC.

The chain has TRBV6-5 and TRBJ2-2, with 7 nucleotides matching TRBD1. J was trimmed by 5 bases and V by 10 bases; bases with no gene match: 10. The CDR3 has 14 residues. Germline loops: CDR1 MNHEY, CDR2 SVGAGI. The CDR3 spells CATEDRFGTGELFF. CDR3 coding DNA: TGTGCCACGGAGGACAGGTTCGGGACCGGGGAGCTGTTTTTT.

The CDR3 is CASSYDYEQFF. The CDR3 region has the DNA TGTGCCAGCAGTTACGACTATGAGCAGTTCTTC. The chain links TRBV6-5 to TRBJ2-1; D gene uncertain. Germline loops: CDR1 MNHEY, CDR2 SVGAGI. Deletions cut 2 bases from V and 8 bases from J, with 4 bases between. The CDR3 is 11 residues long.

This chain uses TRBV19 with TRBJ1-2; 8 bases are a match to TRBD1. The length of the CDR3 is 15 residues. The germline V gene encodes CDR1 LNHDA and CDR2 SQIVND (reference sequence). V lost 6 bases and J lost 6; bases outside the gene matches: 12. The CDR3 DNA follows: TGTGCCAGTAGCCCCCAACAGGGGGGCTTCCATGGCTACACCTTC. Translated: CASSPQQGGFHGYTF.

For the CDR3, the DNA is TGTGCCTGGAGTGTACGGGATGAAAAACTGTTTTTT. It codes for CAWSVRDEKLFF. The chain carries TRBV30 and TRBJ1-4, with D uncertain. This CDR3 is 12 amino acids long. Trimming took 0 bases from V and 6 from J, leaving 5 bases between them. Germline lookup yields CDR1 GTSNPN and CDR2 SVGIG (reference sequence).

The chain recombines TRBV10-1 with TRBJ2-5; the D gene is possibly TRBD2 (5 bases). V was clipped by 4 bases and J by 5 bases, with 14 bases between them. CDR1 and CDR2 from the germline V gene are WNHNN and SYGVQD (reference sequence). The CDR3 has 14 amino acids. CDR3: CASSVGLARETQYF. CDR3 coding DNA: TGCGCCAGCAGTGTCGGGCTAGCCCGGGAGACCCAGTACTTC.

This chain uses TRBV27 with TRBJ2-1; no definite D call. V gave up 1 base and J gave up 10 bases, with 8 bases separating them. Germline CDR1 is MNHEY and CDR2 is SMNVEV (reference sequence). The CDR3 has 12 amino acids. CDR3 protein: CASSLFSGEQFF. CDR3 in DNA: TGTGCCAGCAGTTTATTTTCCGGGGAGCAGTTCTTC.

The chain uses TRBV10-1 and TRBJ1-1, with a tentative D call TRBD1 (6 bases). Deletions cut 0 bases from V and 2 bases from J, with 16 bases between. Germline assignment: CDR1 WNHNN and CDR2 SYGVQD (reference sequence). The CDR3 totals 17 residues. The CDR3 region has the DNA TGCGCCAGCAGTGAGTCGGGGGCGCGGGTTTCCAACACTGAAGCTTTCTTT. Translated, it gives CASSESGARVSNTEAFF.

The chain recombines TRBV11-2 with TRBJ2-1, with D perhaps matching TRBD1 or TRBD2 (6 bases each). V shed 6 bases and J shed 11 bases, with 20 bases lying between them. The CDR3 sequence is 14 residues long. Germline V gene data show CDR1 as SGHAT and CDR2 as FQNNGV. CDR3 sequence reads: CASRAGTRGPKQFF. The CDR3 region has the DNA TGTGCCAGCAGAGCCGGGACTCGGGGGCCAAAGCAGTTCTTC.

This clone was seen only once. This chain joins TRBV5-1 and TRBJ2-1; 7 bases agree with TRBD2. There are 17 residues in the CDR3. Germline V lookup: CDR1 SGHRS, CDR2 YFSETQ. The V gene end was trimmed by 6 bases and the J gene end by 0 bases; junction bases not matched to a gene: 12. This CDR3 is CASIPGGPRSSYNEQFF. The CDR3, as DNA: TGCGCCAGCATTCCGGGAGGCCCTAGAAGCTCCTACAATGAGCAGTTCTTC.

V gene TRBV24-1 combines with J gene TRBJ2-3; D is perhaps TRBD1 or TRBD2 (5 bases each). The V and J ends lost 4 bases and 4 bases respectively, with 11 bases between them. CDR1 and CDR2 (germline): KGHDR, SFDVKD. This CDR3 is 14 amino acids long. The CDR3, as DNA: TGTGCCACCAGTGAGCCGGGACGGCCAGATACGCAGTATTTT. Protein: CATSEPGRPDTQYF.

This chain joins TRBV11-2 and TRBJ1-2; TRBD1 is a possible D gene (5 bases). Germline CDR1 SGHAT, CDR2 FQNNGV. V lost 6 bases, J lost 2 bases, and 16 bases lay in between. The CDR3 consists of 15 residues. CDR3 DNA sequence: TGTGCCAGCAGAAACAACCGGGACCGGAACTATGGCTACACCTTC. As protein: CASRNNRDRNYGYTF.

This chain connects TRBV27 to TRBJ2-5, with D perhaps TRBD1 (5 bases). The germline V gene has CDR1 MNHEY and CDR2 SMNVEV (reference sequence). This CDR3 spans 15 amino acids. The V gene lost 4 bases and the J gene lost 4 bases, with 16 bases spanning the gap. The chain's CDR3 is CASSSTGLRGETQYF. CDR3 DNA sequence: TGTGCCAGCAGTTCCACCGGCCTAAGGGGAGAGACCCAGTACTTC.

J is TRBJ1-2 and V is TRBV9; D is unresolved. Per the germline V gene, CDR1 is SGDLS and CDR2 is YYNGEE. The CDR3 runs 12 residues. V was clipped by 0 bases and J by 4 bases, with 4 bases between them. CDR3 DNA: TGTGCCAGCAGCGTAGGCTTCTATGGCTACACCTTC. Protein: CASSVGFYGYTF.

The chain combines TRBV9 with TRBJ2-7, with D hard to call. The CDR3 consists of 14 residues. Trimming cost V 0 bases and J 0 bases, with 7 bases left between them. Germline lookup yields CDR1 SGDLS and CDR2 YYNGEE. The CDR3 loop is CASSVGHPSYEQYF. The CDR3 DNA reads as TGTGCCAGCAGCGTAGGACACCCCTCCTACGAGCAGTACTTC.